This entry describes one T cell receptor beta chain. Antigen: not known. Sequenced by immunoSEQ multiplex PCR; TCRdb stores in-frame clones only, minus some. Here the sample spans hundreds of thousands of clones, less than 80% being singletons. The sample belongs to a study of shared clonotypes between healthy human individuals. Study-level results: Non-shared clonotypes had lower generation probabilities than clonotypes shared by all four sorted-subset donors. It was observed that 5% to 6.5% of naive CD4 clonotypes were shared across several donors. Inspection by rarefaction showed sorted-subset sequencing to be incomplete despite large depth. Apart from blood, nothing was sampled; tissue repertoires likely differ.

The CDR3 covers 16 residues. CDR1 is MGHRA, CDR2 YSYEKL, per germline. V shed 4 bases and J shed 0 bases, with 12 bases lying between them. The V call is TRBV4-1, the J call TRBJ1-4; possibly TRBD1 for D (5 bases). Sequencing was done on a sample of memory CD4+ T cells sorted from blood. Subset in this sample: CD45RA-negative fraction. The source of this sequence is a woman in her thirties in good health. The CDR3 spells CASSPVGVATNEKLFF. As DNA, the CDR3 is TGCGCCAGCAGCCCCGTGGGGGTTGCAACTAATGAAAAACTGTTTTTT.